The 10 T cell receptor beta chains listed next were all sequenced from one sample in a study of shared clonotypes between healthy human individuals. Some clones are missing from TCRdb's copy, which holds only in-frame ones; the method was immunoSEQ multiplex PCR. The table has 650,000 to 800,000 clones, approximately 90% seen once. CD45RO-negative CD8 cells positively selected for CCR7 made up the naive population, which excluded terminally differentiated effector memory CD45RA+ cells. Sequenced: naive CD8+ T cells sorted from blood. The receptors come from a young man in good health.

This rearrangement joins TRBV30 to TRBJ2-7; TRBD2 is a possible D gene (5 bases). Trimming shortened V by 1 base and J by 0 bases, and 10 bases separated the two germline ends. CDR1 and CDR2 from the germline V gene are GTSNPN and SVGIG (reference sequence). The CDR3 covers 14 residues. CDR3 sequence reads: CAWSGSGLSYEQYF. The CDR3 DNA follows: TGTGCCTGGAGTGGCTCAGGACTCTCCTACGAGCAGTACTTC. Full variable domain (outside the CDR3, taken from reference TRBV30 and TRBJ2-7): SQTIHQWPATLVQPVGSPLSLECTVEGTSNPNLYWYRQAAGRGLQLLFYSVGIGQISSEVPQNLSASRPQDRQFILSSKKLLLSDSGFYLCAWSGSGLSYEQYFGPGTRLTVT.

This clone was detected a few times. This rearrangement joins TRBV7-9 to TRBJ2-2; D uncertain. The V end lost 0 bases, the J end lost 1 base, and 12 bases lay between the germline ends. This CDR3 has 17 amino acids. The germline gives CDR1 SEHNR, CDR2 FQNEAQ (reference sequence). Here the CDR3 DNA reads TGTGCCAGCAGCTTAGCCATCGCGGCAGAGAACACCGGGGAGCTGTTTTTT. Translating it yields CASSLAIAAENTGELFF. The variable domain in full, with the rest retrieved from reference TRBV7-9 and TRBJ2-2, is DTGVSQNPRHKITKRGQNVTFRCDPISEHNRLYWYRQTLGQGPEFLTYFQNEAQLEKSRLLSDRFSAERPKGSFSTLEIQRTEQGDSAMYLCASSLAIAAENTGELFFGEGSRLTVL.

The V gene is TRBV5-1, the J gene TRBJ1-1, with 8 bases matching TRBD1. Germline values: CDR1 SGHRS, CDR2 YFSETQ. The CDR3 runs 17 residues. V lost 0 bases and J lost 1; bases outside the gene matches: 8. CDR3 in DNA: TGCGCCAGCAGCTTGGCCGGACAGGGAGGGGCGAACACTGAAGCTTTCTTT. It specifies CASSLAGQGGANTEAFF.

This chain uses TRBV19 with TRBJ2-7; 11 bases match TRBD2. The CDR3 has 15 amino acids. Germline V gives CDR1 LNHDA, CDR2 SQIVND (reference sequence). V shed 3 bases and J 5 bases; nucleotides not matched to a gene: 6. The CDR3 nucleotides are TGTGCCAGTAGTATTAGGGGGACTAGCGGCCACGAGCAGTACTTC. Residues: CASSIRGTSGHEQYF.

A note on this clone: The same CDR3 can be traced to other DNA sequences in this sample. The rearrangement uses TRBV27 and TRBJ2-5; D remains unclear. The CDR3 loop spans 14 amino acids. The V end was cut by 1 base, the J end by 2 bases, with 8 bases between. CDR1 and CDR2 from the germline V gene are MNHEY and SMNVEV (reference sequence). The CDR3 DNA follows: TGTGCCAGCAGTTTATTGGGTGAGCAAGAGACCCAGTACTTC. It codes for CASSLLGEQETQYF.

This clone was picked up one time. The gene calls are TRBV27 and TRBJ1-2, with TRBD1 as a possible D gene (5 bases). The germline CDR1 and CDR2 sequences are MNHEY and SMNVEV (reference sequence). The CDR3 has 13 amino acids. V lost 2 bases and J lost 8, with 12 bases in between. The CDR3 protein is CASSLSRVGGYTF. The CDR3 DNA is TGTGCCAGCAGTTTAAGCAGGGTAGGGGGCTACACCTTC.

V is TRBV2 and J is TRBJ2-7; 8 positions agree with TRBD1. This CDR3 is 16 amino acids long. Germline CDR1 is SNHLY and CDR2 is FYNNEI. With 4 bases clipped from V and 4 bases from J, the junction kept 12 bases outside the gene matches. CDR3 residues: CASSVAGGEFMYEQYF. CDR3 bases: TGTGCCAGCAGTGTGGCAGGGGGCGAGTTTATGTACGAGCAGTACTTC.

This clone was detected a few times. This sequence joins TRBV5-6 and TRBJ2-7, with no clear D. The V gene lost 0 bases and the J gene lost 7 bases, with 14 bases spanning the gap. Germline loops: CDR1 SGHDT, CDR2 YYEEEE. This CDR3 region has 14 residues. The CDR3 protein is CASSLAGPQEEQYF. CDR3 nucleotides: TGTGCCAGCAGCTTGGCTGGGCCCCAAGAGGAGCAGTACTTC.

In regard to this clone: Other nucleotide sequences in the sample specify the same CDR3. The chain uses TRBV4-1 and TRBJ2-7; 7 bases agree with TRBD1. The CDR3 has 13 residues. V lost 3 bases to trimming and J lost 4 bases; unmatched junction nucleotides: 3. The germline gives CDR1 MGHRA, CDR2 YSYEKL. The chain's CDR3 is CASSQRQGYEQYF. CDR3 DNA: TGCGCCAGCAGCCAGAGACAGGGTTACGAGCAGTACTTC.

This chain links TRBV27 with TRBJ1-2; D is ambiguous. Germline CDR1 MNHEY, CDR2 SMNVEV (reference sequence). This CDR3 has 22 amino acids. V was shortened by 10 bases and J by 4 bases, with 43 bases between the two germline ends. As DNA, the CDR3 is TGTGCCACACACCCGGTGTTTTTGGTCACGTACCCCCGGGGAGGCCAGTCCTATGGCTACACCTTC. Translation: CATHPVFLVTYPRGGQSYGYTF.